Listed below are T cell receptor beta chains from one sample, sequenced in a study of OX40 agonist ivuxolimab in advanced cancers. Libraries were prepared by immunoSEQ multiplex PCR; TCRdb keeps only in-frame clonotypes and omits some of them. The profile shows 84,000 or so clones, about 88% of them singletons. The sample here was CD4+ or CD8+ T cells sorted from blood, taken in a trial of the OX40 agonist ivuxolimab. The receptor set was obtained from an adult with an advanced solid tumor such as melanoma, head and neck, liver or kidney cancer. CDR3s include the opening cysteine and the closing phenylalanine or tryptophan. The D gene is left open where the match is weak. For some rows the clone size is stated as once, few or many, or as a class when expanded; others skip it.

V	D	J	size	DNA	CDR3
TRBV10-2	-	TRBJ2-7	-	TGCGCCAGCATCTCCGAGGTGACCTACGAGCAGTACTTC	CASISEVTYEQYF
TRBV5-1	TRBD1	TRBJ1-5	-	TGCGCCAGCAGCTTCGGGACAGGGGCCAATCAGCCCCAGCATTTT	CASSFGTGANQPQHF
TRBV6-6	-	TRBJ1-1	-	TGTGCCAGCAGTTCCGCAGCTGGCACTGAAGCTTTCTTT	CASSSAAGTEAFF
TRBV10-3	TRBD1	TRBJ1-6	few	TGTGCCATCAGTGGGGGACAGGCGGAGAGCTCACCCCTCCACTTT	CAISGGQAESSPLHF
TRBV4-1	-	TRBJ2-7	-	TGCGCCAGCAGCCAAGGTCAGGCGGCGTCCTACGAGCAGTACTTC	CASSQGQAASYEQYF
TRBV4-3	-	TRBJ1-5	-	TGCGCCAGCAGCCAAGGGGAAGGTAGCAAGCCCCAGCATTTT	CASSQGEGSKPQHF
TRBV11-3	TRBD1	TRBJ2-1	once	TGTGCCAGCAGCTTTAGGGGGACAGGGACCTACAATGAGCAGTTCTTC	CASSFRGTGTYNEQFF
TRBV7-9	-	TRBJ1-3	-	TGTGCCAGCAATCCTAGCTCTGGAAACACCATATATTTT	CASNPSSGNTIYF
TRBV7-2	-	TRBJ2-1	-	TGTGCCAGCAGCTTAAGGCGAGTATCGAATGAGCAGTTCTTC	CASSLRRVSNEQFF
TRBV19	-	TRBJ2-2	once	TGTGCCAGTATAAGAACAGGGCTGAACACCGGGGAGCTGTTTTTT	CASIRTGLNTGELFF
TRBV27	TRBD1	TRBJ1-5	-	TGTGCCAGCAGCTATGGACAGGGTAGCAATCAGCCCCAGCATTTT	CASSYGQGSNQPQHF
TRBV10-3	TRBD1	TRBJ1-6	-	TGTGCCATCAGCCCCCAGGCGACAGGGACAGTTTCACCCCTCCACTTT	CAISPQATGTVSPLHF
TRBV6-5	-	TRBJ2-7	-	TGTGCCAGCAGTCAACGGGGGAGTTCAGGGCAGTACTTC	CASSQRGSSGQYF
TRBV5-1	TRBD1	TRBJ2-4	-	TGCGCCAGCAGCGTAGGGGACAGGGGCATTCAGTACTTC	CASSVGDRGIQYF
TRBV5-1	TRBD2	TRBJ2-2	-	TGCGCCAGCAGCTGGACTAGCGCGTCATCCGGGGAGCTGTTTTTT	CASSWTSASSGELFF
TRBV5-6	TRBD1	TRBJ1-1	once	TGTGCCAGCAGCCCAGGGGGGGCGCGAGGCACTGAAGCTTTCTTT	CASSPGGARGTEAFF
TRBV6-5	-	TRBJ1-1	-	TGTGCCAGCAGTTCCCCCGGGAGAGCGCTGAACACTGAAGCTTTCTTT	CASSSPGRALNTEAFF
TRBV29-1	-	TRBJ2-7	once	TGCAGCGTTGGAGTCGGAAACTACGAGCAGTACTTC	CSVGVGNYEQYF
TRBV21-1	-	TRBJ1-1	-	TGTGCCAGCAGCACGATCTTCCTGGGTGAAGCTTTCTTT	CASSTIFLGEAFF
TRBV6-1	-	TRBJ2-3	-	TGTGCCAGCAGGGATTCCACAGATACGCAGTATTTT	CASRDSTDTQYF
TRBV18	TRBD1	TRBJ2-7	-	TGTGCCAGCTCATGGACAGGGAGGATCTACGAGCAGTACTTC	CASSWTGRIYEQYF
TRBV7-3	-	TRBJ2-7	-	TGTGCCAGCAGCCCACAAGGCAGGGAGACCGAGCAGTACTTC	CASSPQGRETEQYF
TRBV6-5	-	TRBJ1-4	-	TGTGCCAGCAGGACCCCCAAGGCAAAACTGTTTTTT	CASRTPKAKLFF
TRBV6-5	-	TRBJ1-5	-	TGTGCCAGCAGTTACCGGGTCCGTCAGCCCCAGCATTTT	CASSYRVRQPQHF
TRBV14	-	TRBJ2-7	-	TGTGCCAGCAGCCAAAATCCGGGAGGACAGGGATCCTACGAGCAGTACTTC	CASSQNPGGQGSYEQYF
TRBV10-3	-	TRBJ1-1	-	TGTGCCATCAGTGAAGTCAGGCCGAACACTGAAGCTTTCTTT	CAISEVRPNTEAFF
TRBV12-5	-	TRBJ1-2	few	TGTGCTAGTGGTTTGTTGCGTGGGTCCAGAGCTAACTATGGCTACACCTTC	CASGLLRGSRANYGYTF
TRBV2	-	TRBJ1-5	once	TGTGCCAGCAGTGAGTTTGGTCAGCCCCAGCATTTT	CASSEFGQPQHF
TRBV5-6	TRBD1	TRBJ2-5	once	TGTGCCAGCAGCTTTCCCGGACAGGAGGAGACCCAGTACTTC	CASSFPGQEETQYF
TRBV7-9	-	TRBJ1-1	few	TGTGCCAGCAGCTGGGGAGGGGGGAACACTGAAGCTTTCTTT	CASSWGGGNTEAFF
TRBV13	-	TRBJ2-5	-	TGTGCCAGCAGCTTAGCGGGCGGGGAGACCCAGTACTTC	CASSLAGGETQYF
TRBV9	-	TRBJ1-6	-	TGTGCCAGCAGCGTAGTGCGTGATTATAATTCACCCCTCCACTTT	CASSVVRDYNSPLHF
TRBV6-5	-	TRBJ2-5	-	TGTGCCAGCAGTCGGGGGACGGAGACCCAGTACTTC	CASSRGTETQYF
TRBV7-2	TRBD2	TRBJ2-2	-	TGTGCCAGCAGCAAGCCGACTAGCGGGGGGCGATACACCGGGGAGCTGTTTTTT	CASSKPTSGGRYTGELFF
TRBV5-1	-	TRBJ2-3	-	TGCGCCAGCAGCTCAGGCACAGATACGCAGTATTTT	CASSSGTDTQYF
TRBV27	TRBD1	TRBJ1-2	-	TGTGCCAGCAGTGGGACAGGAGGAACCAACTATGGCTACACCTTC	CASSGTGGTNYGYTF
TRBV27	-	TRBJ1-5	-	TGTGCCACGGGGCGTGGCGTGAATAGCAATCAGCCCCAGCATTTT	CATGRGVNSNQPQHF
TRBV5-1	-	TRBJ1-4	-	TGCGCCAGCAGCGCCGGGACGGCTAATGAAAAACTGTTTTTT	CASSAGTANEKLFF
TRBV18	-	TRBJ2-2	-	TGTGCCAGCTCACCGGGGAGGACCAATGCCGGGGAGCTGTTTTTT	CASSPGRTNAGELFF
TRBV10-3	-	TRBJ2-5	-	TGTGCCTCAATGCGGCAAGGGCAAGAGACCCAGTACTTC	CASMRQGQETQYF
TRBV2	-	TRBJ2-1	-	TGTGCCAGCACGGGCAATGAGCAGTTCTTC	CASTGNEQFF
TRBV18	-	TRBJ2-7	-	TGTGCCAGCTCACTAATACTCGGGACCCCCTCCTACGAGCAGTACTTC	CASSLILGTPSYEQYF
TRBV11-1	-	TRBJ2-7	-	TGTGCCAGCAGCTCCCTGGGCGAGCAGTACTTC	CASSSLGEQYF
TRBV5-1	-	TRBJ2-5	few	TGCGCCAGCAGCGACGAACAGACCCAGTACTTC	CASSDEQTQYF
TRBV5-3	-	TRBJ1-1	-	TGTGCCAGAAGCATGACACCTACCCACACTGAAGCTTTCTTT	CARSMTPTHTEAFF